The 29 T cell receptor beta chains reported below all come from one sample, sequenced in a study of T-cell memory formation after mild COVID-19. From the 5' RACE reads, TCRdb called clonotypes with MiXCR, one entry per CDR3 protein. The repertoire includes 580,000 or so distinct CDR3 sequences, 17% of them detected once, and less than 10% sits in the top ten. Specimen: PBMCs or a T cell subset sorted from them (not recorded which). These receptors all stem from an adult woman who had mild COVID-19 (a few samples of this study predate the infection). Cell type and time point are not known.

The chain recombines TRBV6-2 or TRBV6-3 with TRBJ2-6; TRBD1 is a possible D gene (6 bases). V was pared by 6 bases and J by 0 bases, with 15 bases between. This CDR3 has 17 residues. CDR1 is MNHEY and CDR2 is SVGEGT in the germline V gene. This chain's CDR3 is CASRKTGSLSGANVLTF. DNA of the CDR3: TGTGCCAGCAGAAAAACAGGGTCCCTCTCTGGGGCCAACGTCCTGACTTTC.

At least ten counts were recorded for this clonotype. The rearrangement joins TRBV7-2 to TRBJ2-1; a weak D match, TRBD2 (5 bases). The CDR3 spans 15 residues. Germline CDR1 and CDR2: SGHTA and FQGNSA. Trimming removed 1 base at V and 4 bases at J, with 11 bases between. CDR3 amino acids: CASSLGASPYNEQFF. CDR3 bases: TGTGCCAGCAGCTTAGGAGCTAGCCCATACAATGAGCAGTTCTTC.

The chain has TRBV7-6 and TRBJ2-1; 9 bases align to TRBD2. V shed 1 base and J 3 bases; nucleotides not matched to a gene: 13. CDR3 size: 19 residues. Germline CDR1 is SGHVS and CDR2 is FNYEAQ. The CDR3 DNA reads as TGTGCCAGCAGCTTAGGGGGTAGCGGGAGAATTCGGGTCTACAATGAGCAGTTCTTC. Its protein product is CASSLGGSGRIRVYNEQFF.

This clonotype was seen only a few times. This rearrangement joins TRBV7-8 to TRBJ2-1, with TRBD2 identical over 11 bases. Germline V gene sequence: CDR1 SGHVS, CDR2 FQNEAQ. With V trimmed by 2 bases and J by 7 bases, 4 bases remained unmatched. The CDR3 spans 15 residues. This CDR3 is CASSLLAGGQNEQFF. In nucleotides, the CDR3 is TGTGCCAGCAGCTTATTAGCGGGAGGGCAGAATGAGCAGTTCTTC.

In this sample, this clonotype turned up a few times. The rearrangement uses TRBV6-5 and TRBJ1-6; unclear D gene. The CDR3 totals 14 residues. Trimming removed 2 bases at V and 9 bases at J, with 11 bases between. Germline lookup yields CDR1 MNHEY and CDR2 SVGAGI. The DNA for the CDR3 is TGTGCCAGCAGTTACGGCAGGTTGCGTTCACCCCTCCACTTT. Its protein is CASSYGRLRSPLHF.

The chain combines TRBV9 with TRBJ2-5, with D perhaps being TRBD1 or TRBD2 (6 bases each). This CDR3 contains 15 residues. Germline V CDR1 and CDR2: SGDLS, YYNGEE. V lost 0 bases, J lost 2 bases, and 11 bases lay in between. The CDR3 loop is CASSVEGEAQETQYF. The DNA of the CDR3 is TGTGCCAGCAGCGTAGAGGGGGAGGCTCAAGAGACCCAGTACTTC. Based on the CDR3 plus reference TRBV9 and TRBJ2-5, the full variable domain is DSGVTQTPKHLITATGQRVTLRCSPRSGDLSVYWYQQSLDQGLQFLIQYYNGEERAKGNILERFSAQQFPDLHSELNLSSLELGDSALYFCASSVEGEAQETQYFGPGTRLLVL.

This rearrangement joins TRBV4-1 to TRBJ2-1; D remains ambiguous. Trimming took off 4 bases at V and 9 bases at J, with 16 bases between the two ends. Germline V gene sequence: CDR1 MGHRA, CDR2 YSYEKL. This CDR3 comprises 14 residues. CDR3 in DNA: TGCGCCAGCAGCCTACCCCTTGGGGTGGGTGAGCAGTTCTTC. It yields the protein CASSLPLGVGEQFF.

This clonotype was found a few times. The chain joins TRBV5-5 to TRBJ1-1; a possible D gene is TRBD1 (6 bases). Trimming cost V 2 bases and J 4 bases, with 12 bases left between them. The CDR3 spans 14 residues. Germline assignment: CDR1 SGHKS and CDR2 YYEKEE (reference sequence). The CDR3 spells CASSFRGMSTEAFF. CDR3 sequence (DNA): TGTGCCAGCAGCTTTAGGGGGATGAGCACTGAAGCTTTCTTT.

This chain uses TRBV7-2 with TRBJ1-1; possibly TRBD1 for D (5 bases). CDR3 length: 15 residues. Germline-derived CDR1 and CDR2 are SGHTA and FQGNSA. V was clipped by 3 bases and J by 6 bases, with 17 bases between them. Here the CDR3 DNA reads TGTGCCAGCAGCTTGCGGGGATTTCAGGGCTCTGAAGCTTTCTTT. This gives the protein CASSLRGFQGSEAFF.

This clonotype was recorded many times. The chain is built from TRBV11-3 and TRBJ2-1; D unresolved. The CDR3 runs to 12 residues. The V end lost 3 bases, the J end lost 6 bases, and 6 bases lay between the germline ends. Germline V lookup: CDR1 SGHNT, CDR2 YENEEA. In nucleotides, the CDR3 is TGTGCCAGCAGCTTCGGCGTCAATGAGCAGTTCTTC. The encoded protein is CASSFGVNEQFF.

Points on this clonotype: A read error may produce the germline difference seen at one junction end. The J gene is TRBJ1-5, the V gene TRBV19; a possible D gene is TRBD1 (5 bases). The CDR3 runs to 13 residues. Germline V gives CDR1 LNHDA, CDR2 SQIVND (reference sequence). DNA for the CDR3: TGTGCCAGTAGTATAGCGGCCAGGGCGCCCCGGCATTTT. This codes for CASSIAARAPRHF.

This clonotype was detected a few times. The chain has TRBV6-2 or TRBV6-3 and TRBJ1-2, with 10 bases that match TRBD1. In germline, CDR1 is MNHEY, CDR2 SVGEGT. V trimming: 8 bases; J trimming: 6 bases; junction bases outside the gene matches: 6. The CDR3 length is 13 residues. In DNA form, the CDR3 reads TGTGCCAGCGCGACCGGGACAGGGGATGGCTACACCTTC. This translates into CASATGTGDGYTF.

This clonotype was counted a few times. The genes are TRBV5-1 and TRBJ2-7, with 10 positions matching TRBD1. The CDR3 covers 14 residues. J was trimmed by 5 bases and V by 4 bases; bases with no gene match: 6. The germline V gene has CDR1 SGHRS and CDR2 YFSETQ. In DNA form, the CDR3 reads TGCGCCAGCAGCGCGGGGGACAGGGGAAACGAGCAGTACTTC. Protein: CASSAGDRGNEQYF.

The chain has TRBV20-1 and TRBJ1-6; perhaps TRBD1 as D (6 bases). Germline V gives CDR1 DFQATT, CDR2 SNEGSKA (reference sequence). The CDR3 sequence is 14 residues long. Between the trimmed V and J ends, which lost 5 bases and 10 bases, there was a span of 18 bases. The CDR3 sequence: CSAPEGGARSPLHF. Written as DNA, the CDR3 is TGCAGTGCTCCCGAGGGGGGGGCCAGGTCACCCCTCCACTTT.

With respect to this clonotype: Just one base apart from a much larger clone, this may be a read error. The chain recombines TRBV5-5 with TRBJ2-7; D is undetermined. From germline, CDR1 is SGHKS and CDR2 YYEKEE (reference sequence). The CDR3 extends over 14 amino acids. CDR3 sequence reads: CDSSLVATAYEQYF. The CDR3 DNA follows: TGTGACAGCAGCTTGGTGGCTACCGCCTACGAGCAGTACTTC.

The chain has TRBV3-1 and TRBJ2-7, with D possibly matching TRBD2 (6 bases). CDR1 and CDR2 from the germline V gene are LGHDT and YNNKEL (reference sequence). The V end was cut by 6 bases, the J end by 2 bases, with 14 bases between. This CDR3 has 14 amino acids. The CDR3 DNA sequence: TGTGCCAGCAGGCCGGGACTCCGAACCTACGAGCAGTACTTC. Protein: CASRPGLRTYEQYF.

Only a few counts were recorded for this clonotype. The chain employs TRBV12-5 and TRBJ1-5, with D possibly being TRBD1 (5 bases). The germline V and J ends were trimmed by 7 bases and 6 bases, with 13 bases remaining between them. CDR1 LGHNT and CDR2 FRNRAP come from the germline V gene. The CDR3 is 13 amino acids. CDR3 coding DNA: TGTGCTAGTGCCCCCTATGGGGGTCAGCCCCAGCATTTT. It codes for CASAPYGGQPQHF. Based on the CDR3 plus reference TRBV12-5 and TRBJ1-5, the full variable domain is DARVTQTPRHKVTEMGQEVTMRCQPILGHNTVFWYRQTMMQGLELLAYFRNRAPLDDSGMPKDRFSAEMPDATLATLKIQPSEPRDSAVYFCASAPYGGQPQHFGDGTRLSIL.

The chain recombines TRBV15 with TRBJ1-2, with unresolved D. The length of the CDR3 is 11 residues. Trimming shortened V by 10 bases and J by 3 bases, and 9 bases separated the two germline ends. Germline assignment: CDR1 LNHNV and CDR2 YYDKDF (reference sequence). The CDR3 here is CARVQDYGYTF. The CDR3, as DNA: TGTGCCAGGGTGCAAGACTATGGCTACACCTTC.

This clonotype was seen a few times. This sequence joins TRBV4-1 and TRBJ1-1; the match to TRBD1 covers 8 bases. Germline V CDR1 and CDR2: MGHRA, YSYEKL. V gave up 5 bases and J gave up 0 bases; unmatched junction bases: 11. The CDR3 is 17 amino acids. The CDR3 protein is CASSYTGTGLMNTEAFF. DNA for the CDR3: TGCGCCAGCAGCTACACCGGGACAGGCCTTATGAACACTGAAGCTTTCTTT.

This clonotype occurred many times. CDR3 sequence (DNA): TGTGCCACTGCGCCACTCGGACTAGCGGGAGGGCATGAGCAGTTCTTC. This codes for CATAPLGLAGGHEQFF. The gene calls are TRBV7-9 and TRBJ2-1; the match to TRBD2 covers 15 bases. With V trimmed by 10 bases and J by 8 bases, 12 bases remained unmatched. Germline lookup yields CDR1 SEHNR and CDR2 FQNEAQ (reference sequence). The CDR3 extends over 16 amino acids.

This clonotype has just a few counts. V gene TRBV12-3 or TRBV12-4 combines with J gene TRBJ2-3, with D possibly TRBD1 on 6 matching bases. The CDR3 has 13 amino acids. V dropped 5 bases and J dropped 12 bases, with 18 bases sitting between them. The DNA for the CDR3 is TGTGCCAGCAGTCCACAGGGTAGTTTGCCCCAGTATTTT. Amino acid sequence: CASSPQGSLPQYF.

This clonotype has a count of ten or more. This rearrangement joins TRBV20-1 to TRBJ2-1; D unresolved. The germline gives CDR1 DFQATT, CDR2 SNEGSKA (reference sequence). The CDR3 contains 12 residues. The V and J ends lost 3 bases and 0 bases respectively, with 3 bases between them. CDR3 in DNA: TGCAGTGCTAGCGGCTCCTACAATGAGCAGTTCTTC. Translating gives CSASGSYNEQFF.

This clonotype turned up a few times. The gene calls are TRBV29-1 and TRBJ2-2, with D maybe TRBD1 (6 bases). The CDR3 spans 12 residues. The germline V gene encodes CDR1 SQVTM and CDR2 ANQGSEA. V was clipped by 5 bases and J by 6 bases, with 10 bases between them. CDR3: CSVWGQAGELFF. CDR3 nucleotide sequence: TGCAGCGTTTGGGGGCAAGCCGGGGAGCTGTTTTTT.

A few counts support this clonotype. The chain is built from TRBV6-2 or TRBV6-3 and TRBJ1-1, with D unresolved. CDR3 size: 14 residues. V shed 8 bases and J shed 1 base, with 14 bases lying between them. Germline V lookup: CDR1 MNHEY, CDR2 SVGEGT. The CDR3 sequence is CASRSRPGNTEAFF. The CDR3 nucleotides read TGTGCCAGCCGCAGTCGTCCGGGGAACACTGAAGCTTTCTTT.

The chain joins TRBV18 to TRBJ2-7; no clear D gene. CDR3 length equals 12 residues. Germline CDR1 reads KGHSH; CDR2 reads LQKENI. Deletions cut 3 bases from V and 0 bases from J, with 3 bases between. As DNA, the CDR3 is TGTGCCAGCTCACCCTACTCCTACGAGCAGTACTTC. The encoded protein is CASSPYSYEQYF.

The rearrangement links TRBV30 to TRBJ1-5; D gene uncertain. This CDR3 comprises 14 residues. V was pared by 2 bases and J by 0 bases, with 8 bases between. Germline CDR1 reads GTSNPN; CDR2 reads SVGIG (reference sequence). The CDR3 bases are TGTGCCTGGAGTTTTGGAAGTAGCAATCAGCCCCAGCATTTT. It translates to CAWSFGSSNQPQHF.

This clonotype showed up many times. This sequence joins TRBV19 and TRBJ1-5, with D uncertain. V lost 5 bases and J 3 bases, leaving 14 bases between the germline ends. CDR1 and CDR2 (germline): LNHDA, SQIVND (reference sequence). CDR3 size: 15 residues. CDR3 region: CASSPTDQPNQPQHF. The CDR3 DNA reads TGTGCCAGTAGTCCCACCGACCAGCCCAATCAGCCCCAGCATTTT.

This clonotype has more than one count but fewer than ten. The chain couples TRBV7-2 to TRBJ1-2; a possible D gene is TRBD1 (5 bases). The length of the CDR3 is 15 residues. Germline-derived CDR1 and CDR2 are SGHTA and FQGNSA. The germline V and J ends were trimmed by 5 bases and 13 bases, with 26 bases remaining between them. The chain's CDR3 is CASSLISGTGSQGTF. In nucleotides, the CDR3 is TGTGCCAGCAGCCTGATATCCGGGACGGGATCTCAGGGCACCTTC.

The gene calls are TRBV7-9 and TRBJ2-1; TRBD1 matches at 9 bases. The ends lost 5 bases at V and 9 bases at J; junction bases unmatched: 5. Germline-derived CDR1 and CDR2 are SEHNR and FQNEAQ (reference sequence). The CDR3 covers 13 residues. The CDR3 DNA is TGTGCCAGCAGCCACAGGGGGCAGGTTGAGCAGTTCTTC. Translated: CASSHRGQVEQFF.